These T cell receptor beta chains were read from a single sample in a study of blood T cell repertoires in COVID-19. Produced via immunoSEQ multiplex PCR; TCRdb's table is partial and in-frame only. The sample consists of 65,000 to 80,000 clones, over 70% of them appearing once. The sequenced material came from peripheral blood. The receptor source for this set is a man aged 50-60 years with active COVID-19. Each CDR3 is given with its conserved first and last residue. The D gene is left open where the match is weak. Clone sizes are given selectively: once, few, many, or a class where the clone is expanded.

-	TRBJ1-2	TRBV28	-	TGTGCCAGCAGTTCTCCCAGGGTTCCGTCTCTATCTGGCTACACCTTC	CASSSPRVPSLSGYTF
-	TRBJ2-1	TRBV5-4	TRBD2	TGTGCCAGCAGCCAGGGACTAGCGACGAGCTCCTACAATGAGCAGTTCTTC	CASSQGLATSSYNEQFF
few	TRBJ2-7	TRBV3-1/TRBV3-2	-	TGTGCCAGCAGCCAGACAAACTACGAGCAGTACTTC	CASSQTNYEQYF
-	TRBJ1-2	TRBV6-5	TRBD1	TGTGCCAGCAGTTACGGACAGGAAAGGGACTATGGCTACACCTTC	CASSYGQERDYGYTF
-	TRBJ2-3	TRBV21-1	-	TGTGCCAGCAGCCAACACGGGGGATCCACAGATACGCAGTATTTT	CASSQHGGSTDTQYF
-	TRBJ1-1	TRBV28	-	TGTGCCAGCAGTTTCCGGGACACTGAAGCTTTCTTT	CASSFRDTEAFF
-	TRBJ1-1	TRBV6-1	-	TGTGCCAGCAGTGAATATCCAGGAGGAGGGAACACTGAAGCTTTCTTT	CASSEYPGGGNTEAFF
-	TRBJ2-7	TRBV19	-	TGTGCCAGTAGTCCGAAGGGGTCGAACTCCTACGAGCAGTACTTC	CASSPKGSNSYEQYF
-	TRBJ2-1	TRBV24-1	TRBD2	TGTGCCACCAGTGACCGTGGGACTAGCGGGGGTTCCTACAATGAGCAGTTCTTC	CATSDRGTSGGSYNEQFF
-	TRBJ2-2	TRBV5-1	-	TGCGCCAGCAGCTTGGAACAGCCCGGGGAGCTGTTTTTT	CASSLEQPGELFF
-	TRBJ1-5	TRBV19	-	TGTGCCAGTATCCCGGGGGGGGTGGGGTTTCAGCCCCAGCATTTT	CASIPGGVGFQPQHF
once	TRBJ2-1	TRBV24-1	TRBD2	TGTGCCACAGCGCAGGGAGCTAGCGGGACTTACAATGAGCAGTTCTTC	CATAQGASGTYNEQFF
-	TRBJ1-6	TRBV18	-	TGTGCCAGCTCACCCGGGAGCCATTATAATTCACCCCTCCACTTT	CASSPGSHYNSPLHF
-	TRBJ1-2	TRBV21-1	-	TGTGCCAGCAGCAAAAAGACAGAATATGGCTACACCTTC	CASSKKTEYGYTF
-	TRBJ2-1	TRBV4-1	TRBD2	TGCGCCAGCAGCCAAGTAGCGGGAGGGCCTTACAATGAGCAGTTCTTC	CASSQVAGGPYNEQFF
-	TRBJ1-2	TRBV7-2	-	TGTGCCAGCAGCTACGTGACTGCTGCTAACTATGGCTACACCTTC	CASSYVTAANYGYTF